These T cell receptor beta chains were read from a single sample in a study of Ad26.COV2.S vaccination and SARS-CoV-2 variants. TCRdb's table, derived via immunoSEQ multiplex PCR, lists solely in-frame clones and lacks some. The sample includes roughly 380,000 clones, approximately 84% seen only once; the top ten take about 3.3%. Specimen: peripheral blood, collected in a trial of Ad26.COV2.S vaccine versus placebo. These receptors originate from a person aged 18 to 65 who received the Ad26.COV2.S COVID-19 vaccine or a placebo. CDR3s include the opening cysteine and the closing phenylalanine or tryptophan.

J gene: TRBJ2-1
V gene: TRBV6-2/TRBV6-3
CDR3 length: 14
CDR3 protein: CASSWTSGANEQFF

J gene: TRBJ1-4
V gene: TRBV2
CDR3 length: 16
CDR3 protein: CASSPEETKGYGKLFF

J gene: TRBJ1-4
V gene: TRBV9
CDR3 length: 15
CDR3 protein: CASSVEGRSNEKLFF

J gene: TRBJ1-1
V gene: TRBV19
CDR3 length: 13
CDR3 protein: CASSIDRSTEAFF

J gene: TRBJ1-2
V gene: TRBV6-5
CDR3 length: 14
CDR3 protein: CASSYGMEDYGYTF

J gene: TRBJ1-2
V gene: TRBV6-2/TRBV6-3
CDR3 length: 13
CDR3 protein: CASSTDAHYGYTF

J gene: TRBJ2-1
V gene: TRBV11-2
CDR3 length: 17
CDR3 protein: CASSLPKAGDSYNEQFF

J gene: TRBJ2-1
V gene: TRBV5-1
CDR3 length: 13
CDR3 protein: CASSLGGYNEQFF

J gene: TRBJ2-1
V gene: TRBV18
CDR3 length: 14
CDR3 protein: CASLRQGGNNEQFF

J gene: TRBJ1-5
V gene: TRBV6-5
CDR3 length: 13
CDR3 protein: CASTAQPNQPQHF

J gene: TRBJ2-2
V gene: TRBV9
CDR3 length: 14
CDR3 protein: CASSVVGRPGELFF

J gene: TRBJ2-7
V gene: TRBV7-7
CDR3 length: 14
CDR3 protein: CASSLERGSYEQYF

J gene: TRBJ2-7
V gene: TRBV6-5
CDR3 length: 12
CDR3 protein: CASSLGLGEQYF

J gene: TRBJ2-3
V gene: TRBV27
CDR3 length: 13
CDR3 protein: CASRPLERITQYF

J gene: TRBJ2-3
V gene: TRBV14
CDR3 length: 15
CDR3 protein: CASSPKSGGTDTQYF

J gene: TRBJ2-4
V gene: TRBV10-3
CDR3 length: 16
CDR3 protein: CAISRTGGSAKNIQYF

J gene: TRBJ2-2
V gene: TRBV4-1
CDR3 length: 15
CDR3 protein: CASSQGTFYTGELFF

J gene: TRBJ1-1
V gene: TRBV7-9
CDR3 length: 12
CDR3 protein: CASSLDEGEAFF

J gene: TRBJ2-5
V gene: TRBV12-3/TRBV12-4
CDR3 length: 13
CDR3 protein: CASSLEGRKTQYF

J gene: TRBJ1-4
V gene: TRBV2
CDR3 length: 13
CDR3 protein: CASKRGTDEKLFF

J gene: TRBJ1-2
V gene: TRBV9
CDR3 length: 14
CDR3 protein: CASSVARAGAGYTF

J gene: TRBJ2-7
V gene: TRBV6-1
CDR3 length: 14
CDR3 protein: CASSDGGSTYEQYF

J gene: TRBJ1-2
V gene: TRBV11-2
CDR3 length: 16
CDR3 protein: CASSSPMDRGYYGYTF

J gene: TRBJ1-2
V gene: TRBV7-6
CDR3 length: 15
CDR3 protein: CASSLVRGQGRGYTF

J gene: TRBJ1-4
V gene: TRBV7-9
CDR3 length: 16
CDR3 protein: CASSPRQATVHEKLFF

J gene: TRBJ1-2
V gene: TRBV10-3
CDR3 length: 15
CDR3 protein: CAISESGGFRSGYTF

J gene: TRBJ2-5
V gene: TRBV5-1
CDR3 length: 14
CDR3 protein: CASNLLEGRETQYF

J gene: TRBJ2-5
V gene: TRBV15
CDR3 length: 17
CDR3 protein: CATSGLPMRYLSETQYF

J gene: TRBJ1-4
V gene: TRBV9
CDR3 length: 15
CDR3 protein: CASSRRTATNEKLFF

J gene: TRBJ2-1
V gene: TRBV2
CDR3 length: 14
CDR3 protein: CASRGLGHYNEQFF

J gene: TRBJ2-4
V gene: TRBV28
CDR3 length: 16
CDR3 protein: CASSRSRLEITNIQYF

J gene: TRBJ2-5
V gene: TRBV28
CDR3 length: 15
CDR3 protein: CASSSGDRPPKTQYF

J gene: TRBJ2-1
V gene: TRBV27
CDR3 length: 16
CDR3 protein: CASSLLLGAENNEQFF

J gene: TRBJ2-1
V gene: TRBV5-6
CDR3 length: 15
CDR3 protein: CASSLVVTTYNEQFF

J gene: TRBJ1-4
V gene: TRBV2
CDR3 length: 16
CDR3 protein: CASSGGRPPTNEKLFF

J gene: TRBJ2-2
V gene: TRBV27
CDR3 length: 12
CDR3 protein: CASRANTGELFF

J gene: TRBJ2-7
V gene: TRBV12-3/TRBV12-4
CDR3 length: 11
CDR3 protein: CASSRQYEQYF

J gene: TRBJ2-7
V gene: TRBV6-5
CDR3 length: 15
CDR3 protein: CASSYSRSGVYEQYF

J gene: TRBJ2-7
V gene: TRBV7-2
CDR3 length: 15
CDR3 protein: CASRPGQGAGYEQYF

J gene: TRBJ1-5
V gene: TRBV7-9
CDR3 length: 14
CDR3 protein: CASSSSGGDQPQHF

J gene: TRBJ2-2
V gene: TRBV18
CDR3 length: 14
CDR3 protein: CASSRYGDVGELFF

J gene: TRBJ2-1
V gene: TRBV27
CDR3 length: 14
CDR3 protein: CASSFQGLGNEQFF